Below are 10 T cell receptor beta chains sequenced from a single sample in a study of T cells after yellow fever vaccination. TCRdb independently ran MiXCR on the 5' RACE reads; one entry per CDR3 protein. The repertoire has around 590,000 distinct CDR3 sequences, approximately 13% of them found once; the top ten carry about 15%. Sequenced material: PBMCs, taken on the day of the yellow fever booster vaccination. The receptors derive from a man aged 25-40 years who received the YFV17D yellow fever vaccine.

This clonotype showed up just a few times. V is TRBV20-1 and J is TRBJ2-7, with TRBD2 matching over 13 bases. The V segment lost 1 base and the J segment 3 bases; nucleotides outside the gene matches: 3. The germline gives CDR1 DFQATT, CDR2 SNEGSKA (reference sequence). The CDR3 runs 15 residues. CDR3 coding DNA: TGCAGTGCTAGAGCCCGGACTAGCGGGAGCTACGAGCAGTACTTC. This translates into CSARARTSGSYEQYF.

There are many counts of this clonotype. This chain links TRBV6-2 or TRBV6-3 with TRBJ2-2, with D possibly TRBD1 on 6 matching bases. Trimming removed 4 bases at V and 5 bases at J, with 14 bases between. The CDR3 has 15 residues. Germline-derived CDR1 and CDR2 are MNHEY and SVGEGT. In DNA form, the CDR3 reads TGTGCCAGCAGTTGGGGGCGAGCCAGGACCGGGGAGCTGTTTTTT. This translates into CASSWGRARTGELFF.

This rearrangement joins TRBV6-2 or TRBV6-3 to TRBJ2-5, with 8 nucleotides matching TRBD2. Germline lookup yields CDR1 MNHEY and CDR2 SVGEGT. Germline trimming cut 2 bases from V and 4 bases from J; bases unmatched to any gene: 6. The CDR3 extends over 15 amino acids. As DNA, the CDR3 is TGTGCCAGCAGTTACGCCACCGGGGGGGCAGAGACCCAGTACTTC. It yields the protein CASSYATGGAETQYF.

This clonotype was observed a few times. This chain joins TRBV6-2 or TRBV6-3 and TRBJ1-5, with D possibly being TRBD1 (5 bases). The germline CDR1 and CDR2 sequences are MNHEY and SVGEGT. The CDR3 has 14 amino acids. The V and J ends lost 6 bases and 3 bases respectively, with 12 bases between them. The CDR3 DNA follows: TGTGCCAGCAGGTCGGGACCGAACAATCAGCCCCAGCATTTT. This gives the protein CASRSGPNNQPQHF.

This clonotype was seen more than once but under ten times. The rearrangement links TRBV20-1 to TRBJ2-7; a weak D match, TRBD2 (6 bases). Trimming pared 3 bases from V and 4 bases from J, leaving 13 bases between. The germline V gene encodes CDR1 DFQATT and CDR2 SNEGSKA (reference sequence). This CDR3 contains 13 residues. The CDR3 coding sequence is TGCAGTGCTAGGGGACTTCTCTTTTACGAGCAGTACTTC. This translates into CSARGLLFYEQYF.

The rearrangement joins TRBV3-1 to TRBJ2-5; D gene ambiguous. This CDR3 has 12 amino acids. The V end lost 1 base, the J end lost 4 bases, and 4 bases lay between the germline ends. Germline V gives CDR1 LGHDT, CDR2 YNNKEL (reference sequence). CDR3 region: CASSQAGETQYF. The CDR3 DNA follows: TGTGCCAGCAGCCAAGCTGGAGAGACCCAGTACTTC.

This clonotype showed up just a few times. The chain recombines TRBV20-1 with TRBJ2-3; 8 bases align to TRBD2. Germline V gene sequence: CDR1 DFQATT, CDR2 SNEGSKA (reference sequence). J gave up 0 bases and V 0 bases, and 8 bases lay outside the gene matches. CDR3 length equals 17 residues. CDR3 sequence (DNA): TGCAGTGCTAGAGACTCTCTAGCGGGTTCAAGCACAGATACGCAGTATTTT. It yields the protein CSARDSLAGSSTDTQYF.

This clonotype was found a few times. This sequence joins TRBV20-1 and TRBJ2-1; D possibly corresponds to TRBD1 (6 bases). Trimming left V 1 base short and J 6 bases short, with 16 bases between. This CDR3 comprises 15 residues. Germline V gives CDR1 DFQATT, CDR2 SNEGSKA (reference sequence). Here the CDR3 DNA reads TGCAGTGCTAGAGGGGGGCAGGTCTCGATCAATGAGCAGTTCTTC. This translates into CSARGGQVSINEQFF.

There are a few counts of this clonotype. CDR3 sequence: CSAPRLAGGPWQETQYF. CDR3 sequence (DNA): TGCAGTGCACCTCGACTAGCGGGAGGGCCGTGGCAAGAGACCCAGTACTTC. The genes are TRBV20-1 and TRBJ2-5; 14 nucleotides agree with TRBD2. CDR3 size: 17 residues. Germline lookup yields CDR1 DFQATT and CDR2 SNEGSKA (reference sequence). The junction had 11 bases not matched to a gene; V was cut back by 6 bases and J by 2 bases.

The CDR3 sequence is CASSLSGAVNGYGYTF. The CDR3 bases are TGCGCCAGCAGCTTGAGCGGGGCGGTAAATGGTTATGGCTACACCTTC. The chain is built from TRBV5-1 and TRBJ1-2; maybe TRBD1 (5 bases). Germline CDR1 and CDR2: SGHRS and YFSETQ. This CDR3 is 16 amino acids long. With 1 base removed from V and 5 bases from J, the gap between germline ends came to 18 bases.